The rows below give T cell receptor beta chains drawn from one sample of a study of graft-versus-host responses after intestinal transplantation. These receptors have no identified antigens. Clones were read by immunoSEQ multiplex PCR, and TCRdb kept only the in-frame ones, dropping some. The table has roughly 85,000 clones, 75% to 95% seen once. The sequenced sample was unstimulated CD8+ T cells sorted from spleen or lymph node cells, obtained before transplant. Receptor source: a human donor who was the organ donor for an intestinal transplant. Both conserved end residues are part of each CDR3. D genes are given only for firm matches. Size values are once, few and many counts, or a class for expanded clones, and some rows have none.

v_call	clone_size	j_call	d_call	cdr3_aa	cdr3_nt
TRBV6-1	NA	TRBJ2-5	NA	CASSETINRLFQETQYF	TGTGCCAGCAGTGAAACTATAAACAGACTCTTTCAAGAGACCCAGTACTTC
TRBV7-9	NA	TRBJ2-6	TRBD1	CASSSGSTGNSGANVLTF	TGTGCCAGCAGCTCAGGATCGACAGGGAACTCTGGGGCCAACGTCCTGACTTTC
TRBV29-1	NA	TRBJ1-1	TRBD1	CSVEGGQLNTEAFF	TGCAGCGTTGAAGGGGGACAGTTGAACACTGAAGCTTTCTTT
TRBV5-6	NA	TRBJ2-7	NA	CASSFIQGSNEQYF	TGTGCCAGCAGCTTTATACAGGGTTCAAACGAGCAGTACTTC
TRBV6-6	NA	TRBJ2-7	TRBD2	CASSYVIAGGPHEQYF	TGTGCCAGCAGTTACGTGATAGCGGGAGGGCCCCACGAGCAGTACTTC
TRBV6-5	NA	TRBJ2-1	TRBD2	CASRASGDYNEQFF	TGTGCCAGCAGGGCTAGCGGGGACTACAATGAGCAGTTCTTC
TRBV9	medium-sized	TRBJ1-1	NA	CASTLIGEAEAFF	TGTGCCAGCACCCTGATAGGAGAAGCTGAAGCTTTCTTT
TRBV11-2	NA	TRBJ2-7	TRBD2	CASSLLAGGYSSYEQYF	TGTGCCAGCAGCTTACTAGCGGGAGGGTATAGCTCCTACGAGCAGTACTTC
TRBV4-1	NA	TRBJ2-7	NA	CASSQDRTYEQYF	TGCGCCAGCAGCCAAGACAGGACCTACGAGCAGTACTTC
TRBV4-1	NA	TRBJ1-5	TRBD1	CASSLGQGGIQPQHF	TGCGCCAGCAGCCTCGGACAGGGGGGAATACAGCCCCAGCATTTT
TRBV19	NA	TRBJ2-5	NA	CASSQDPPSQETQYF	TGTGCCAGTTCCCAAGATCCCCCCTCCCAAGAGACCCAGTACTTC
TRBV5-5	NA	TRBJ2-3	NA	CASSRLVPRTDTQYF	TGTGCCAGCAGCCGACTAGTACCTCGCACAGATACGCAGTATTTT
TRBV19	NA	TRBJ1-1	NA	CASSITKNTEAFF	TGTGCCAGTAGTATAACGAAGAACACTGAAGCTTTCTTT
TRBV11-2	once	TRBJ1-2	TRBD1	CASSLDQTGTGGAFGYTF	TGTGCCAGCAGCTTAGATCAAACCGGGACAGGGGGCGCGTTTGGCTACACCTTC
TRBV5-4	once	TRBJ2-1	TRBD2	CASSPSGSSYNEQFF	TGTGCCAGCAGCCCTAGCGGGAGCTCCTACAATGAGCAGTTCTTC
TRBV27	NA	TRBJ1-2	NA	CASSLTGLSGDGYTF	TGTGCCAGCAGTTTAACAGGGCTATCGGGGGATGGCTACACCTTC
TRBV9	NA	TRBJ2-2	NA	CASSVAQGFNTGELFF	TGTGCCAGCAGCGTAGCCCAGGGATTCAACACCGGGGAGCTGTTTTTT
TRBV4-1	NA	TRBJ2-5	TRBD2	CASTGQTSGAGETQYF	TGCGCCAGCACCGGGCAAACTAGCGGGGCTGGGGAGACCCAGTACTTC
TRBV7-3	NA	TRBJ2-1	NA	CASSLQGSSYNEQFF	TGTGCCAGCAGCTTACAGGGGAGCTCCTACAATGAGCAGTTCTTC
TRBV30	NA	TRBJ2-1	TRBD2	CAWSALAVTEEQFF	TGTGCCTGGAGTGCTCTAGCGGTTACGGAGGAGCAGTTCTTC
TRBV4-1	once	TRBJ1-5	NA	CASSQHGSNQPQHF	TGCGCCAGCAGCCAACACGGTAGCAATCAGCCCCAGCATTTT
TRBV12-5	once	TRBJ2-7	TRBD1	CASGLGTGYLNEQYF	TGTGCTAGTGGTTTGGGGACAGGGTATCTGAACGAGCAGTACTTC
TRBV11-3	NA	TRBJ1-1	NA	CASSLDPGVNTEAFF	TGTGCCAGCAGCTTAGATCCGGGGGTGAACACTGAAGCTTTCTTT
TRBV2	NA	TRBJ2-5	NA	CASTKGQAQYF	TGTGCCAGCACAAAAGGGCAGGCCCAGTACTTC
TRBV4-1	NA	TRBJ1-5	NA	CASSRLEGSNQPQHF	TGCGCCAGCAGCCGGCTTGAGGGCTCCAATCAGCCCCAGCATTTT
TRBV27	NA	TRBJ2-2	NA	CASSFLASNTGELFF	TGTGCCAGCAGTTTTTTGGCATCGAACACCGGGGAGCTGTTTTTT
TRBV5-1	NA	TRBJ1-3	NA	CASTSGNTIYF	TGCGCCAGCACCTCTGGAAACACCATATATTTT
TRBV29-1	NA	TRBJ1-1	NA	CSVEGQGNTEAFF	TGCAGCGTTGAGGGGCAGGGTAACACTGAAGCTTTCTTT
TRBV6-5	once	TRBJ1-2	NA	CASSYRENYGYTF	TGTGCCAGCAGTTACAGGGAGAACTATGGCTACACCTTC
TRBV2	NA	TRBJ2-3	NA	CASDPGDTQYF	TGTGCCAGCGACCCCGGGGATACGCAGTATTTT
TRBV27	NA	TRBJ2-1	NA	CASSLSRSSYNEQFF	TGTGCCAGCAGTTTATCACGCAGCTCCTACAATGAGCAGTTCTTC
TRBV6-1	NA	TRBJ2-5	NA	CASSSDISEVETQYF	TGTGCCAGCAGTTCGGACATCAGCGAGGTGGAGACCCAGTACTTC
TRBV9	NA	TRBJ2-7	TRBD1	CASSPTGSSYEQYF	TGTGCCAGCAGCCCGACAGGGAGCTCCTACGAGCAGTACTTC
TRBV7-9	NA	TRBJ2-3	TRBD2	CATWGLAGARVGDTQYF	TGTGCCACATGGGGCCTAGCGGGGGCCCGCGTGGGAGATACGCAGTATTTT
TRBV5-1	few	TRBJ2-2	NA	CASSTGWGSDTGELFF	TGCGCCAGCAGTACCGGGTGGGGGTCCGACACCGGGGAGCTGTTTTTT
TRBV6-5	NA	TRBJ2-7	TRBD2	CASSGGNEQYF	TGTGCCAGCAGCGGGGGGAACGAGCAGTACTTC
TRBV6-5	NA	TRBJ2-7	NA	CAVDTTIYEQYF	TGTGCCGTGGACACGACGATCTACGAGCAGTACTTC
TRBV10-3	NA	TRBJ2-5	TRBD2	CAIRDGTTSQETQYF	TGTGCCATCAGAGATGGGACTACCTCGCAAGAGACCCAGTACTTC
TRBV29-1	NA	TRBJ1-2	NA	CSADGSYGYTF	TGCAGCGCTGACGGGAGCTATGGCTACACCTTC
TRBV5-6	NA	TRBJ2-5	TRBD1	CASSLSGTVQETQYF	TGTGCCAGCAGCCTTTCCGGGACAGTCCAAGAGACCCAGTACTTC
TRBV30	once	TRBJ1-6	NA	CAWRGLVGNSPLHF	TGTGCCTGGAGGGGACTTGTCGGGAATTCACCCCTCCACTTT